The TCR beta chain described here comes from a study of radiotherapy plus CTLA-4 blockade in lung cancer. General study points: Reported findings show early blood T cell clone dynamics, with interferon-beta, best predicted response. Expansion of tumor-derived TCR clones was observed in blood after radiotherapy plus ipilimumab.

The germline CDR1 and CDR2 sequences are LNHDA and SQIVND (reference sequence). The V and J ends lost 3 bases and 8 bases, in that order; junction bases with no gene match: 8. This CDR3 has 15 amino acids. Chemo-refractory metastatic non-small-cell lung cancer patients underwent focal radiation alongside CTLA-4 blockade with ipilimumab. Details on this clone: Its antigen is not known.

TCRdb's copy holds only in-frame clones and misses some; the assay was immunoSEQ multiplex PCR. The sample has about 50,000 clones; almost 85% are singletons. Sequenced material: peripheral blood, taken from a patient treated with radiotherapy plus ipilimumab. The genes are TRBV19 and TRBJ1-2, with 11 bases identical to TRBD1. The sequence derives from a human donor with non-small cell lung cancer whose response to radiotherapy plus ipilimumab could not be evaluated. The CDR3 region has the DNA TGTGCCAGTAGTATGGGACAGGGGGATTTTTTCGGCTACACCTTC. Translation: CASSMGQGDFFGYTF.